This T cell receptor (beta chain) was captured in a study of cytomegalovirus exposure and HLA in healthy donors. With 60 Vbeta and 13 Jbeta primers, the PCR was carried out. Produced via immunoSEQ multiplex PCR; TCRdb's table is partial and in-frame only. The table includes some 140,000 clones, 79% detected once. As to this clone: Its target is unknown.

The study, taken as a whole, reports: An analysis that was carried out later associated 15,000 to 20,000 TCR beta sequences with HLA alleles at 0.05 false discovery rate. Presence/absence analyses assumed roughly uniform sequencing depth across donors, which may not hold. An analysis done earlier found most TCR beta V segments productive about 87% or about 30% of the time. Some public TCRs appeared in many individuals, while most sequences were rare.

CDR3 size: 15 residues. The germline CDR1 and CDR2 sequences are MNHNS and SASEGT. Sequenced input: PBMCs. This chain links TRBV6-1 with TRBJ2-5; 10 bases are shared with TRBD2. The J call is uncertain, as TRBJ2-7 better fits the DNA end. The TCR originated in a man aged 40-49 years in good health and CMV-seropositive. The CDR3 sequence: CASSDPASGSYEQYF. The DNA of the CDR3 is TGTGCCAGCAGTGACCCGGCTAGCGGGAGCTACGAGCAGTACTTC.